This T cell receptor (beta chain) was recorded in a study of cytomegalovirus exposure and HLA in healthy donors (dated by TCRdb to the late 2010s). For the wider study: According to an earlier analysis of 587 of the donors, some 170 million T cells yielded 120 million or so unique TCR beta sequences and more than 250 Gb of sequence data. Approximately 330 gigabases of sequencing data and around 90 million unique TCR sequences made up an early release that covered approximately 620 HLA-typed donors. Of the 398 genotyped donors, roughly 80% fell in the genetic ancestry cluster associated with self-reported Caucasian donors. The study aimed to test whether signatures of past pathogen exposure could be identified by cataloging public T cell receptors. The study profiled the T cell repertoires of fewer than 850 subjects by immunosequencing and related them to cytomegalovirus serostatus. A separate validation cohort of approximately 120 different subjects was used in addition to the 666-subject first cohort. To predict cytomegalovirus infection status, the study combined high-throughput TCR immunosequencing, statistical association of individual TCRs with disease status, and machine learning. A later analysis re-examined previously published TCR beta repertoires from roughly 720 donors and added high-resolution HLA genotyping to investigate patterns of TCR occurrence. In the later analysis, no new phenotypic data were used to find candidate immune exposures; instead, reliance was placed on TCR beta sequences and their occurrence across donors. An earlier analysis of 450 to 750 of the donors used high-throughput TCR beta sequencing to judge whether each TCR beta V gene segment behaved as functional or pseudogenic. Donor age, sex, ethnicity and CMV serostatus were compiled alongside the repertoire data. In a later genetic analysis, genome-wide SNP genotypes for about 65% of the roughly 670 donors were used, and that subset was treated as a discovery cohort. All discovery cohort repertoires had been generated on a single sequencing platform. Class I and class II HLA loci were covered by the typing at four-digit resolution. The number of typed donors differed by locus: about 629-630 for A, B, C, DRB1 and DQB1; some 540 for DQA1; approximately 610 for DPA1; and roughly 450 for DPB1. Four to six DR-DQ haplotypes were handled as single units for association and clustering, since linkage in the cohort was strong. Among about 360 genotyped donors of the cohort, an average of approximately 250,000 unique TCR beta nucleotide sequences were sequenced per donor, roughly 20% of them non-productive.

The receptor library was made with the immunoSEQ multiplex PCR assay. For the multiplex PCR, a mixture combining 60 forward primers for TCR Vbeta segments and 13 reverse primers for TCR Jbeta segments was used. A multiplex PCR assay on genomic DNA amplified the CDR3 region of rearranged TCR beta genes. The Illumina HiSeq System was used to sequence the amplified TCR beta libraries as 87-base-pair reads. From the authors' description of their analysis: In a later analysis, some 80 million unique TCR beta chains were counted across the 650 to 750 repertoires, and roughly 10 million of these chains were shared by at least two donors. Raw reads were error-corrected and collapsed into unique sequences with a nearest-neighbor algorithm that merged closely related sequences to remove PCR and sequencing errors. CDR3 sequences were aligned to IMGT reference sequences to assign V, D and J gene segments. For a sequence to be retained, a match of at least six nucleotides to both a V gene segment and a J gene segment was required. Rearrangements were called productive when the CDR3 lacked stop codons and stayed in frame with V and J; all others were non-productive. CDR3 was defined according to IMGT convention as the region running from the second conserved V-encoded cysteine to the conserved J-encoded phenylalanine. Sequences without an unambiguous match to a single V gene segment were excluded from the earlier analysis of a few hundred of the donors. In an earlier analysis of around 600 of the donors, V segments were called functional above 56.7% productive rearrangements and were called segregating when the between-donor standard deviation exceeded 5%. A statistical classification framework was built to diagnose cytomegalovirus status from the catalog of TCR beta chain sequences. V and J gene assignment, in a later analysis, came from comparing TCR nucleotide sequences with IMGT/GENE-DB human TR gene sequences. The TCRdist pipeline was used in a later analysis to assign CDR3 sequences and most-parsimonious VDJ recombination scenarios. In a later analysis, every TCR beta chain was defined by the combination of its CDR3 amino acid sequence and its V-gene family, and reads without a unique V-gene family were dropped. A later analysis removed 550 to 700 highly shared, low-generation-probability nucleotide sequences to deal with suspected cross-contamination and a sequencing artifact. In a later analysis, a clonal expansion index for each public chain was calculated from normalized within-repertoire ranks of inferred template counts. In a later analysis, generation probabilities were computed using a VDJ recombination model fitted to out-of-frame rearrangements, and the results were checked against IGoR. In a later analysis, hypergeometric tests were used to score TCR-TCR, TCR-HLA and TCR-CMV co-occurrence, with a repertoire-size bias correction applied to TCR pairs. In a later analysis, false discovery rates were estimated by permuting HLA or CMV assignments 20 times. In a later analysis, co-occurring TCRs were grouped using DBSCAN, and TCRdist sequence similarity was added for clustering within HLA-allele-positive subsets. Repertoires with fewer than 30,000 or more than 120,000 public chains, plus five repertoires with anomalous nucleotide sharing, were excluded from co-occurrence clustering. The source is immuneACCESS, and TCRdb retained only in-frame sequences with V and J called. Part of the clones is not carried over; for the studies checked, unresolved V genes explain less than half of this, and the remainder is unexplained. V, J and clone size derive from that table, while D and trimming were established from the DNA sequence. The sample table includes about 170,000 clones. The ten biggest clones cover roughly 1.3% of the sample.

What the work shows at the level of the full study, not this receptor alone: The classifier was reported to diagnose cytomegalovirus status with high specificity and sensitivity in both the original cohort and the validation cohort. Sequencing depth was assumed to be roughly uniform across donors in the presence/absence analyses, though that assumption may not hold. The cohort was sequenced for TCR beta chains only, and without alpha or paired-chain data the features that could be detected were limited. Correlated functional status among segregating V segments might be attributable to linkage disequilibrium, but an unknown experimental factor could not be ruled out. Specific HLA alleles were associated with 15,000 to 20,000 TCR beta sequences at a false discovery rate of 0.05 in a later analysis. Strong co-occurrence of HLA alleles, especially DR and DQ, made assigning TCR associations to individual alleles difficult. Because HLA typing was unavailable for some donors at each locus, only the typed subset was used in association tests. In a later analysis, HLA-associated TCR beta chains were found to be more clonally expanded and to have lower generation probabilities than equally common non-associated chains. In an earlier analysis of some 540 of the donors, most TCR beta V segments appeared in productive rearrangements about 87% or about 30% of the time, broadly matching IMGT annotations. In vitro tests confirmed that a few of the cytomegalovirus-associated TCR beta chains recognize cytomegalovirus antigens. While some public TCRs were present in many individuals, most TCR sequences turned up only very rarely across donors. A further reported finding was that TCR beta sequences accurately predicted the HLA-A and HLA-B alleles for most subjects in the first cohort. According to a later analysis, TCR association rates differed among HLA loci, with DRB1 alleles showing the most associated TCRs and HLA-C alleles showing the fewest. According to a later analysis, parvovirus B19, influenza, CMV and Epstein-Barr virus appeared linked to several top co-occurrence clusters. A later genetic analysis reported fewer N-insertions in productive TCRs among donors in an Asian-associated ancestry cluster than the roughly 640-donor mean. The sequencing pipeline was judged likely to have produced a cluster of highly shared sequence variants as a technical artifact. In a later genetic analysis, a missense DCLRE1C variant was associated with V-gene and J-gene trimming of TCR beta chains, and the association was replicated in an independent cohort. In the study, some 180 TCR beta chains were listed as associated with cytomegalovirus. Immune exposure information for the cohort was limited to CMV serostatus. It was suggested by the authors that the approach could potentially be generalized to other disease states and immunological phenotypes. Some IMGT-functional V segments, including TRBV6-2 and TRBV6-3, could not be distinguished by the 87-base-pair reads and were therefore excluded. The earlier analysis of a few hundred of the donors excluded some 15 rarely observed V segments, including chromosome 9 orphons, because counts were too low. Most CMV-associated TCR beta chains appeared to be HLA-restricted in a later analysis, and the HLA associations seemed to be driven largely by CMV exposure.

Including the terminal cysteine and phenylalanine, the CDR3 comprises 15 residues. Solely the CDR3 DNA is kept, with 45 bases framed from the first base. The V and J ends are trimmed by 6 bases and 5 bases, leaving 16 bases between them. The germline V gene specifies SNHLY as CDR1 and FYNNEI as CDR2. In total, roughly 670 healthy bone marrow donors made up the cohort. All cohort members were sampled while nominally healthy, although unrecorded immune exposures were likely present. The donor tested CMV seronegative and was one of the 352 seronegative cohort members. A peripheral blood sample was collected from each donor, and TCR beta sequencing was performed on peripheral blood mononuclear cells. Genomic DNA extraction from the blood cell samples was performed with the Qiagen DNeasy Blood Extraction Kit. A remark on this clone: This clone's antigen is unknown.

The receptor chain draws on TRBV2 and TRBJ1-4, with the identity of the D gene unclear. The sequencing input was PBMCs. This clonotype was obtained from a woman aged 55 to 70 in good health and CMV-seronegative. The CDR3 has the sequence CASSFISTRNEKLFF. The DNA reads TGTGCCAGCAGCTTCATCAGCACCAGGAATGAAAAACTGTTTTTT.